Included here is one T cell receptor (beta chain) sequence, with context. The data stem from a study of T cell changes during pregnancy in multiple sclerosis. Sequencing used immunoSEQ multiplex PCR; TCRdb keeps in-frame clones, though not all of them. The sample records approximately 100,000 clones, roughly 93% being singletons. This CDR3 has 12 residues. The germline V gene encodes CDR1 SGHNT and CDR2 YENEEA. Trimming took 0 bases from V and 8 from J, leaving 7 bases between them. This receptor was obtained from a female donor with multiple sclerosis, enrolled in a pregnancy study. V is TRBV11-3 and J is TRBJ2-5; a weak D match, TRBD1 (6 bases). Source: peripheral blood, taken after pregnancy. The CDR3, as DNA: TGTGCCAGCAGCTTAGATGGGGGCACCCAGTACTTC. Protein: CASSLDGGTQYF.